This T cell receptor (beta chain) was found in a study of blood T cell repertoires in COVID-19. In the study overall: Sites across the United States, Italy and Spain contributed samples from acute and convalescent COVID-19.

Under the authors' procedure: Cell counts per sample came from amplifying reference gene primers. Repertoires were generated with immunoSEQ multiplex PCR, while TCRdb's copy carries only in-frame clones and drops some. That table is the source of V, J and clone size, and D and trimming were worked out from the DNA. The repertoire consists of about 420,000 clones, with 70% to 90% occurring once and the leading ten covering less than 0.95%. The CDR3 runs 14 residues. Germline CDR1 reads SEHNR; CDR2 reads FQNEAQ (reference sequence). With 4 bases removed from V and 4 bases from J, the gap between germline ends came to 13 bases. Enrolled during active infection, Seattle patients were then followed longitudinally.

The genes are TRBV7-9 and TRBJ1-2; weak D call: TRBD1 (6 bases). The specimen was peripheral blood. This receptor was identified in a man between 18 and 29 years old with COVID-19, enrolled during active disease. CDR3 nucleotides: TGTGCCAGCAGCTCGGAGACAGGCCTCTATGGCTACACCTTC. Amino acids: CASSSETGLYGYTF.